This TCR beta chain originates from a study of blood T cell repertoires in COVID-19. Study context: T cells, B-cell-depleted T cells, or PBMCs supplied cDNA or gDNA.

V trimming: 3 bases; J trimming: 4 bases; junction bases outside the gene matches: 4. CDR1 and CDR2 (germline): SGHTS, YDEGEE. The CDR3 consists of 15 residues. Original processing methods: Reference gene primer amplification gave estimated nucleated cell counts. Using immunoSEQ multiplex PCR, the repertoire was profiled, and TCRdb retains in-frame clones only, with some absent. The V and J calls and clone size are taken from that table; D and trimming were inferred from the DNA. The table shows 85,000 to 130,000 clones, with about 91% occurring only once. This chain links TRBV5-8 with TRBJ2-1; 10 bases align to TRBD1. The source material was peripheral blood. This sequence was found in a human donor in a cohort sampled during active COVID-19. In DNA form, the CDR3 reads TGTGCCAGCAGCTCTCCGGGACAGGGGTACAATGAGCAGTTCTTC. Amino acids: CASSSPGQGYNEQFF. Filled out from reference TRBV5-8 and TRBJ2-1, the complete variable domain reads EAGVTQSPTHLIKTRGQQATLRCSPISGHTSVYWYQQALGLGLQFLLWYDEGEERNRGNFPPRFSGRQFPNYSSELNVNALELEDSALYLCASSSPGQGYNEQFFGPGTRLTVL.